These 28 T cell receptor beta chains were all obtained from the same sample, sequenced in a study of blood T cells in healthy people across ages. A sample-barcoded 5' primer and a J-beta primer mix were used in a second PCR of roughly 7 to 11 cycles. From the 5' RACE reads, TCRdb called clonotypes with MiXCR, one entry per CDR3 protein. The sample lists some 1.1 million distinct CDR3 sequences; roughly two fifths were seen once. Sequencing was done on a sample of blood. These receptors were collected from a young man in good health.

The DNA for the CDR3 is TGCAGTGCTAGTGGCGGGGTCCTCACAGATACGCAGTATTTT. Encoded protein: CSASGGVLTDTQYF. V usage is TRBV20-1 and J usage is TRBJ2-3; D might be TRBD2 (6 bases). The CDR3 length is 14 residues. CDR1 is DFQATT and CDR2 is SNEGSKA in the germline V gene (reference sequence). V was cut by 3 bases and J by 2 bases, with 12 bases left in between.

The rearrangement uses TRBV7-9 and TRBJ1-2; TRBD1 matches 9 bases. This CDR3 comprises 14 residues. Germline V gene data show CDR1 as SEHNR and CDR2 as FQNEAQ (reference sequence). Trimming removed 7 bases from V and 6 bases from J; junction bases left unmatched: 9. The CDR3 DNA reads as TGTGCCAGCATCCAAACAGGGGGCGGCGATGGCTACACCTTC. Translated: CASIQTGGGDGYTF.

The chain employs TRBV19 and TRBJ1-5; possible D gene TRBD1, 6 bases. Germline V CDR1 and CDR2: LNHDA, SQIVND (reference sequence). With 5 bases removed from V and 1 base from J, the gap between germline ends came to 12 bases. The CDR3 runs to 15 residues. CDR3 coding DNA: TGTGCCAGTAGTTACACAGGGTGGAGCAATCAGCCCCAGCATTTT. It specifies CASSYTGWSNQPQHF.

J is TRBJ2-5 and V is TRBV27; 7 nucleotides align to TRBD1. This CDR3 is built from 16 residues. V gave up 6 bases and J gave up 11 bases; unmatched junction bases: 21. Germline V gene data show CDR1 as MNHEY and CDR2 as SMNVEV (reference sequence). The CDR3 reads CASSTPLRDSDNEQYF. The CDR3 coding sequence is TGTGCCAGCAGCACTCCCCTCCGGGACAGTGACAATGAGCAGTACTTC.

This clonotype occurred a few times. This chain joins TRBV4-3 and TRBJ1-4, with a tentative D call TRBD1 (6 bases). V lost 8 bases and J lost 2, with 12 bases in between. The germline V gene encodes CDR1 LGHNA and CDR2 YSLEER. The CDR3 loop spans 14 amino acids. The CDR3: CASAMGGTNEKLFF. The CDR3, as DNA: TGCGCCAGCGCGATGGGGGGCACTAATGAAAAACTGTTTTTT.

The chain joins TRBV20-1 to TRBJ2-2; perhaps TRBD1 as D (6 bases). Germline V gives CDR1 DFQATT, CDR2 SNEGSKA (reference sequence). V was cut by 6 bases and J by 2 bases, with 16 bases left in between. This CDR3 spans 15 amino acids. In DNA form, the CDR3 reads TGCAGTGCCCGGAATCAGGGGCGCAACACCGGGGAGCTGTTTTTT. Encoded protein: CSARNQGRNTGELFF.

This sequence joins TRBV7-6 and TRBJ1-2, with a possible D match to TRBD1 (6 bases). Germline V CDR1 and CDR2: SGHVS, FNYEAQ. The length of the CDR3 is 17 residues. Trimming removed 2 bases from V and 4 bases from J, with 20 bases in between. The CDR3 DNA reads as TGTGCCAGCAGCTTACGCCCACAGGGAGCTAAGCCCTATGGCTACACCTTC. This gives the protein CASSLRPQGAKPYGYTF.

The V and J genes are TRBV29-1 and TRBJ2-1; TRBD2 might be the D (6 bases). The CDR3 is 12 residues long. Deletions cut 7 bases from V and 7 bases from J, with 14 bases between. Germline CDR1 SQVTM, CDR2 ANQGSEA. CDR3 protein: CSAGGASNEQFF. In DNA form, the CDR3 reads TGCAGCGCAGGCGGGGCTTCAAATGAGCAGTTCTTC.

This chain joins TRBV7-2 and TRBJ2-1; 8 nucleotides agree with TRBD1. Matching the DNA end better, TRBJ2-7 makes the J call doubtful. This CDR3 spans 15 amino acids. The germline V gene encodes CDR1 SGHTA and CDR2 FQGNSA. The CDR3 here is CASSFGQGPYNEQYF. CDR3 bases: TGTGCCAGCAGCTTTGGACAGGGCCCCTACAATGAGCAGTACTTC.

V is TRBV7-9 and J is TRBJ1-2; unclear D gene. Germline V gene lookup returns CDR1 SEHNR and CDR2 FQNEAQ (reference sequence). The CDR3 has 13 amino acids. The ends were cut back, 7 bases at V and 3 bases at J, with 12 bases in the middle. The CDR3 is CASIPFTYYGYTF. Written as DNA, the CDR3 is TGTGCCAGCATTCCCTTCACGTACTATGGCTACACCTTC.

CDR3 amino acids: CSASGGQQPQHF. CDR3 bases: TGCAGTGCCTCGGGGGGGCAACAGCCCCAGCATTTT. This chain links TRBV20-1 with TRBJ1-5, with D perhaps TRBD1 (6 bases). CDR3 length equals 12 residues. The V gene lost 6 bases and the J gene lost 7 bases, with 13 bases spanning the gap. The germline V gene encodes CDR1 DFQATT and CDR2 SNEGSKA (reference sequence).

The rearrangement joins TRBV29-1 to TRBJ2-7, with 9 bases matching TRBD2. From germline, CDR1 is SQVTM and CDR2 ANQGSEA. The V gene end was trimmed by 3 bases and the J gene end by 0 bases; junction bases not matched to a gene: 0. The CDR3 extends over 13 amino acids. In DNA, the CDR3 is TGCAGCGTTGAGACTAGCGGCTCCTACGAGCAGTACTTC. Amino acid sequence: CSVETSGSYEQYF.

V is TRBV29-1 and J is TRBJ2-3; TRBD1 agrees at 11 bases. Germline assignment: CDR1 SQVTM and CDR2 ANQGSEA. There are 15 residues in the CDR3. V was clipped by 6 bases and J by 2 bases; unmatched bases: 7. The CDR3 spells CSVDRTGGDTDTQYF. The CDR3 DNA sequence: TGCAGCGTCGACCGGACAGGGGGCGACACAGATACGCAGTATTTT.

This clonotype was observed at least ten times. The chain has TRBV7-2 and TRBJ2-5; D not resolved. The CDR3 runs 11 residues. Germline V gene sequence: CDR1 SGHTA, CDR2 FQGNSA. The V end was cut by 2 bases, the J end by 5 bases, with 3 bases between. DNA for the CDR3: TGTGCCAGCAGCTTATTTGAGACCCAGTACTTC. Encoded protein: CASSLFETQYF.

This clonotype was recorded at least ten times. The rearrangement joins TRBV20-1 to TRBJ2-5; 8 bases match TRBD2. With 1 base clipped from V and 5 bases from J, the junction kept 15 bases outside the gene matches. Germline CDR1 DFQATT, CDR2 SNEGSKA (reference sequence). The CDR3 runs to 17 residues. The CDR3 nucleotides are TGCAGTGCTAGAGGGGTCTCTGGCGGGGGGTTTTCGGAGACCCAGTACTTC. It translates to CSARGVSGGGFSETQYF.

The chain's CDR3 is CASSFPRHGLAHRELFF. The CDR3 region has the DNA TGTGCCAGCAGCTTCCCTAGACACGGACTAGCTCACCGGGAGCTGTTTTTT. This chain joins TRBV9 and TRBJ2-2, with 8 bases identical to TRBD2. This CDR3 has 17 residues. Trimming removed 4 bases from V and 9 bases from J; junction bases left unmatched: 17. Germline V CDR1 and CDR2: SGDLS, YYNGEE.

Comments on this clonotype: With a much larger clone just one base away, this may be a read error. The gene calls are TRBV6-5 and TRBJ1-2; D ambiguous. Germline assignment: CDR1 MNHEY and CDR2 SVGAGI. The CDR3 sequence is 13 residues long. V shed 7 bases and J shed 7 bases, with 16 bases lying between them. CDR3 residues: CASTKRGVSGYTF. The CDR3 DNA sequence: TGTGCCAGCACTAAGCGGGGAGTTAGTGGCTACACCTTC.

CDR3 loop: CASSLNTREANEKLFF. CDR3 DNA: TGTGCCAGCAGTCTTAACACCCGGGAGGCTAATGAAAAACTGTTTTTT. This chain connects TRBV12-3 or TRBV12-4 to TRBJ1-4; the D is unclear. This CDR3 is built from 16 residues. Trimming took off 5 bases at V and 3 bases at J, with 16 bases between the two ends.

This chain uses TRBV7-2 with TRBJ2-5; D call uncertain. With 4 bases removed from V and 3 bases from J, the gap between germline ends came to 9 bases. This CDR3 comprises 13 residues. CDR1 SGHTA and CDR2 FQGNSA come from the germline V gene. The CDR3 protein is CASSYSEKETQYF. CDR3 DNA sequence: TGTGCCAGCAGCTACTCCGAGAAAGAGACCCAGTACTTC.

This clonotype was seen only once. The CDR3 spells CASSSADISGLQETQYF. As DNA, the CDR3 is TGTGCCAGCAGTTCGGCCGACATTAGCGGATTACAAGAGACCCAGTACTTC. The genes are TRBV6-2 or TRBV6-3 and TRBJ2-5; TRBD2 is a possible D gene (6 bases). Trimming took off 4 bases at V and 2 bases at J, with 20 bases between the two ends. This CDR3 spans 17 amino acids. Germline V gene lookup returns CDR1 MNHEY and CDR2 SVGEGT.

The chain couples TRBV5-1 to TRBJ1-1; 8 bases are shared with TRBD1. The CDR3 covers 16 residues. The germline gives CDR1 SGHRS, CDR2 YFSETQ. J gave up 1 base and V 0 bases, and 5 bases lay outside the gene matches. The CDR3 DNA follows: TGCGCCAGCAGCTTGGTCACAGGGGGTCCGAACACTGAAGCTTTCTTT. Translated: CASSLVTGGPNTEAFF.

The CDR3 DNA sequence: TGCGCCAGCAGCCAAGGTGGTGAGGGAGCCTACGAGCAGTACTTC. Amino acid sequence: CASSQGGEGAYEQYF. This chain links TRBV4-3 with TRBJ2-7, with D possibly being TRBD2 (5 bases). The germline V gene has CDR1 LGHNA and CDR2 YSLEER. With 1 base removed from V and 2 bases from J, the gap between germline ends came to 12 bases. The CDR3 has 15 residues.

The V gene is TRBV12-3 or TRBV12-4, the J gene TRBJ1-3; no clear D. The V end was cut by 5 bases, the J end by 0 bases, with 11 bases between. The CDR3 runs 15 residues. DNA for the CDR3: TGTGCCAGCAGTAGGACCGACTACTCTGGAAACACCATATATTTT. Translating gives CASSRTDYSGNTIYF.

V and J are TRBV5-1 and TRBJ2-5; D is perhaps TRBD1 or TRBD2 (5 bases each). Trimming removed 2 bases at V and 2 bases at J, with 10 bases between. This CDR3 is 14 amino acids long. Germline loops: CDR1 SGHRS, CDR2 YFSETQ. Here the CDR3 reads CASSFWDVQETQYF. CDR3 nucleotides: TGCGCCAGCAGCTTTTGGGACGTACAAGAGACCCAGTACTTC.

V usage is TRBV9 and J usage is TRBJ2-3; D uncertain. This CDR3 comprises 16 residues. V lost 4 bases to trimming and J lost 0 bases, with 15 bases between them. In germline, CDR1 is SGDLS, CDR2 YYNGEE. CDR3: CASSSKGGGSTDTQYF. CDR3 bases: TGTGCCAGCAGCAGCAAAGGCGGCGGTAGCACAGATACGCAGTATTTT.

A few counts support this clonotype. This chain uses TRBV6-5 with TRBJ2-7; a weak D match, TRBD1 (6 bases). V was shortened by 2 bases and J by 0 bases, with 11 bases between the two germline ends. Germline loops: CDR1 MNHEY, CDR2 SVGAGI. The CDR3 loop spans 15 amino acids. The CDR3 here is CASSYEIGGSYEQYF. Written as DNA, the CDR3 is TGTGCCAGCAGTTACGAAATAGGGGGCTCCTACGAGCAGTACTTC.

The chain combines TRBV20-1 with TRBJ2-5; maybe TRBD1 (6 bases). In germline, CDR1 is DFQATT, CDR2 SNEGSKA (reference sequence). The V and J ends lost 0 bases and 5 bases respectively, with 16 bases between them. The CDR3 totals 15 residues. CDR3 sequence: CSARDSGGGGETQYF. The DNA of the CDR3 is TGCAGTGCTAGAGACTCGGGTGGGGGCGGGGAGACCCAGTACTTC.

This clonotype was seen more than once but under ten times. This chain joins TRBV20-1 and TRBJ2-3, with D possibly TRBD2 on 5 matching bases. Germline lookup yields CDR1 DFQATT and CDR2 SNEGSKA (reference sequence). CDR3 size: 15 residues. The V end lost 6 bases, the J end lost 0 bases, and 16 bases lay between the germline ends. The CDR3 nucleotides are TGCAGTGCCCAGGAGGCAGAGGCAAGCACAGATACGCAGTATTTT. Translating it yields CSAQEAEASTDTQYF.